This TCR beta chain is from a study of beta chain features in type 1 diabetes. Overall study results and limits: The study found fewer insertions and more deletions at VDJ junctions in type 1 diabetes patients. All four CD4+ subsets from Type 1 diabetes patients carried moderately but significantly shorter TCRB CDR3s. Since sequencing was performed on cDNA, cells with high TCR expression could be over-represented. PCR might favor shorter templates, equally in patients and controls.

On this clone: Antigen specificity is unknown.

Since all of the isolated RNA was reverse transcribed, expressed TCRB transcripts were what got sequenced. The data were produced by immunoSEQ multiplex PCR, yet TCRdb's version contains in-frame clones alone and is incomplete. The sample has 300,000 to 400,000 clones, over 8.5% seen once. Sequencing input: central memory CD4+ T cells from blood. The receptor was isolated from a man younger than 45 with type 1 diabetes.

Written as DNA, the CDR3 is TGTGCCTGGATCCGACAGAACTCCTACGAGCAGTACTTC. This translates into CAWIRQNSYEQYF. The V gene is TRBV30, the J gene TRBJ2-7; TRBD1 is a possible D gene (5 bases). From germline, CDR1 is GTSNPN and CDR2 SVGIG (reference sequence). V lost 4 bases, J lost 0 bases, and 10 bases lay in between. This CDR3 has 13 residues. The full variable domain, rest sourced from reference TRBV30 and TRBJ2-7, is SQTIHQWPATLVQPVGSPLSLECTVEGTSNPNLYWYRQAAGRGLQLLFYSVGIGQISSEVPQNLSASRPQDRQFILSSKKLLLSDSGFYLCAWIRQNSYEQYFGPGTRLTVT.